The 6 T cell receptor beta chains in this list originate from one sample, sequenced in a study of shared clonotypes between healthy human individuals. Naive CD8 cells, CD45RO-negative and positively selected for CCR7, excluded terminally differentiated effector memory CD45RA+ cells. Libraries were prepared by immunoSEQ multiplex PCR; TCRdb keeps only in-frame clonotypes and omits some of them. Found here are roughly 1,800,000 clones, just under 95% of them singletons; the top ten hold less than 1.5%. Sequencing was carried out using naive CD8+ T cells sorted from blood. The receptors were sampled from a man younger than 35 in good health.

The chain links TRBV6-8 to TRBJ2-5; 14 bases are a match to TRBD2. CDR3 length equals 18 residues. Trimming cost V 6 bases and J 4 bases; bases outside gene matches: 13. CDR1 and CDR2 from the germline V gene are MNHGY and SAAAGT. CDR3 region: CASRKTSGRAPTTETQYF. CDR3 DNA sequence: TGTGCCAGCAGAAAGACTAGCGGGAGGGCCCCGACAACAGAGACCCAGTACTTC.

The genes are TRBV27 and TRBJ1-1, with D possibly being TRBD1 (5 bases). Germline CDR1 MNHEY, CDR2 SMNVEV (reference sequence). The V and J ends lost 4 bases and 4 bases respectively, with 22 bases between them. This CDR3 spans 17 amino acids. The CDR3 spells CASSYTGYGSYGTEAFF. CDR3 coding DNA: TGTGCCAGCAGTTATACAGGTTACGGGTCGTATGGCACTGAAGCTTTCTTT.

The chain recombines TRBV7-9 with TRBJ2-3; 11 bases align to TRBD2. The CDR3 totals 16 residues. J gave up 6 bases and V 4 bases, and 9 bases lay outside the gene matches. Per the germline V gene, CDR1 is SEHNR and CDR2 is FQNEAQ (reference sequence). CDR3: CASSSPSGGQLDTQYF. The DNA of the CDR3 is TGTGCCAGCAGCTCCCCTAGCGGGGGGCAGCTGGATACGCAGTATTTT. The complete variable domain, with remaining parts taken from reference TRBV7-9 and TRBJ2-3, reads DTGVSQNPRHKITKRGQNVTFRCDPISEHNRLYWYRQTLGQGPEFLTYFQNEAQLEKSRLLSDRFSAERPKGSFSTLEIQRTEQGDSAMYLCASSSPSGGQLDTQYFGPGTRLTVL.

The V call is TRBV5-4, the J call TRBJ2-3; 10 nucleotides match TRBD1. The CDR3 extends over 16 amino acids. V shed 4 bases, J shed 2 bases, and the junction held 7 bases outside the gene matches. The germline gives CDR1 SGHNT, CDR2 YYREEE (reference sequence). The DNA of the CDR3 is TGTGCCAGCAGCACCGGGACAGGGGTCTCCACAGATACGCAGTATTTT. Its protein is CASSTGTGVSTDTQYF.

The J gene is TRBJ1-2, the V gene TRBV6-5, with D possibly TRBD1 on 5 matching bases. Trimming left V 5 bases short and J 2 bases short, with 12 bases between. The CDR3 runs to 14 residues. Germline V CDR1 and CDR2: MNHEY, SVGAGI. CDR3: CASSESRQNYGYTF. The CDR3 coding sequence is TGTGCCAGCAGTGAAAGCCGACAGAACTATGGCTACACCTTC.

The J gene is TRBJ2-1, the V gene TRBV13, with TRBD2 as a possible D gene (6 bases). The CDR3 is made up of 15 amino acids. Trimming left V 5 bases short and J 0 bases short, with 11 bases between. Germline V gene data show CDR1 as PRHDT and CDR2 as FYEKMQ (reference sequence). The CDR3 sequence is CASSISGTSYNEQFF. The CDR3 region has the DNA TGTGCCAGCAGCATTAGCGGAACCTCCTACAATGAGCAGTTCTTC.